Listed below are T cell receptor beta chains from one sample, sequenced in a study of shared T cell receptors in the human thymus. Using immunoSEQ multiplex PCR, the repertoire was profiled, and TCRdb retains in-frame clones only, with some absent. The table includes 700,000 to 750,000 clones, approximately 85% detected once. The same data also went into a second study, on human thymus T cells.

Sequencing was performed on thymocytes. The source is a girl in the first two years of life with a congenital heart defect. Each CDR3 is given with its conserved first and last residue. Some rows have no size entry. The others give once, few or many, or a class for an expanded clone.

j_call: TRBJ2-1; v_call: TRBV5-1; clone_size: .; cdr3_aa: CASSAGLAGGRSINEQFF
j_call: TRBJ1-2; v_call: TRBV28; clone_size: .; cdr3_aa: CASSFGQVGVYGYTF
j_call: TRBJ2-5; v_call: TRBV30; clone_size: once; cdr3_aa: CAWNQGPQETQYF
j_call: TRBJ2-2; v_call: TRBV19; clone_size: .; cdr3_aa: CASSIKLQSDPNTGELFF
j_call: TRBJ1-5; v_call: TRBV27; clone_size: once; cdr3_aa: CASSPAGIGQPQHF
j_call: TRBJ1-6; v_call: TRBV2; clone_size: .; cdr3_aa: CASSPQMGSSYNSPLHF
j_call: TRBJ1-1; v_call: TRBV5-8; clone_size: .; cdr3_aa: CASSSPTGVEAFF
j_call: TRBJ1-2; v_call: TRBV11-2; clone_size: .; cdr3_aa: CASSLDLRGDYGYTF
j_call: TRBJ1-1; v_call: TRBV4-1; clone_size: .; cdr3_aa: CASSGAAEAFF
j_call: TRBJ2-7; v_call: TRBV5-5; clone_size: .; cdr3_aa: CASNLKGSYEQYF
j_call: TRBJ1-5; v_call: TRBV30; clone_size: .; cdr3_aa: CAWSGTGLLTNQPQHF
j_call: TRBJ2-7; v_call: TRBV5-1; clone_size: .; cdr3_aa: CASSLVGHLYEQYF
j_call: TRBJ2-3; v_call: TRBV16; clone_size: .; cdr3_aa: CASSPGTSAKGDTQYF
j_call: TRBJ2-3; v_call: TRBV7-9; clone_size: .; cdr3_aa: CASSPGIAGGPTGTDTQYF
j_call: TRBJ2-4; v_call: TRBV27; clone_size: .; cdr3_aa: CASSLLGGAKSAKNIQYF
j_call: TRBJ2-7; v_call: TRBV7-3; clone_size: .; cdr3_aa: CASSSGMETGGYEQYF
j_call: TRBJ1-6; v_call: TRBV4-1; clone_size: .; cdr3_aa: CASSQDAGKTGERFPLRSPLHF
j_call: TRBJ2-3; v_call: TRBV6-5; clone_size: .; cdr3_aa: CAGSYSSGQGTDTQYF
j_call: TRBJ2-7; v_call: TRBV10-3; clone_size: .; cdr3_aa: CAIRARTGNYEQYF
j_call: TRBJ2-2; v_call: TRBV6-6; clone_size: .; cdr3_aa: CASGQYGDRGELFF
j_call: TRBJ2-7; v_call: TRBV27; clone_size: .; cdr3_aa: CASSSTRQGSPYEQYF
j_call: TRBJ2-2; v_call: TRBV5-4; clone_size: .; cdr3_aa: CASSLSGWRSNTGELFF
j_call: TRBJ1-5; v_call: TRBV10-3; clone_size: .; cdr3_aa: CAISESVEEHQPQHF
j_call: TRBJ2-2; v_call: TRBV6-5; clone_size: .; cdr3_aa: CASSYQPGLNTGELFF
j_call: TRBJ2-3; v_call: TRBV4-3; clone_size: .; cdr3_aa: CASSQDRISTDTQYF
j_call: TRBJ1-6; v_call: TRBV5-1; clone_size: .; cdr3_aa: CASSEGQGRPPLHF
j_call: TRBJ1-2; v_call: TRBV20-1; clone_size: .; cdr3_aa: CSAQRGYGYTF
j_call: TRBJ1-4; v_call: TRBV7-6; clone_size: .; cdr3_aa: CASSTDREEKLFF
j_call: TRBJ1-2; v_call: TRBV5-1; clone_size: .; cdr3_aa: CASSSWLQGTGGSNYGYTF
j_call: TRBJ2-2; v_call: TRBV10-3; clone_size: .; cdr3_aa: CAIMEGTGELFF
j_call: TRBJ2-7; v_call: TRBV27; clone_size: .; cdr3_aa: CASSSGTRAYEQYF
j_call: TRBJ1-2; v_call: TRBV6-5; clone_size: .; cdr3_aa: CASSCGTGRGYGYPF
j_call: TRBJ1-1; v_call: TRBV19; clone_size: .; cdr3_aa: CASSRDRDGPEAFF
j_call: TRBJ2-5; v_call: TRBV7-6; clone_size: .; cdr3_aa: CASSLTSRHYQETQYF
j_call: TRBJ2-3; v_call: TRBV5-4; clone_size: .; cdr3_aa: CASSLGELPTDTQYF
j_call: TRBJ1-2; v_call: TRBV19; clone_size: .; cdr3_aa: CASSIAQAVSFYGYTF